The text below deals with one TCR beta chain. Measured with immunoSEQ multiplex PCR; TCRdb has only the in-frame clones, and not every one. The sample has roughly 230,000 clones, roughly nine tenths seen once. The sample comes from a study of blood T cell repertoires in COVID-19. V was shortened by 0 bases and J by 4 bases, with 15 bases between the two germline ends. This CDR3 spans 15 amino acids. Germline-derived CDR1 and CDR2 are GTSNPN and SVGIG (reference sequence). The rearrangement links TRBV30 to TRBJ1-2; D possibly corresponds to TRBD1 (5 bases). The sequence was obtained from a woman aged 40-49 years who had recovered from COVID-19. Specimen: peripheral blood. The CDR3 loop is CAWSVARAHSYGYTF. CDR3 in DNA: TGTGCCTGGAGTGTGGCCAGGGCCCATTCCTATGGCTACACCTTC.